These 16 T cell receptor beta chains were sequenced from one sample in a study of cytomegalovirus exposure and HLA in healthy donors. PCR amplification relied on 60 Vbeta primers (plus 13 Jbeta primers). Sequenced by immunoSEQ multiplex PCR; TCRdb stores in-frame clones only, minus some. The repertoire consists of 300,000 or so clones, with about four fifths occurring once and the leading ten covering 2%. Sequenced sample: PBMCs. Receptors were obtained from a woman aged 40-49 years in good health and CMV-seropositive.

This chain links TRBV5-5 with TRBJ1-1, with TRBD1 identical over 7 bases. The CDR3 has 14 residues. The trim removed 4 bases at V and 4 bases at J, leaving 7 bases unmatched. Germline CDR1 is SGHKS and CDR2 is YYEKEE (reference sequence). In nucleotides, the CDR3 is TGTGCCAGCAGCCAAGAACAGGGGATCACTGAAGCTTTCTTT. Amino acid sequence: CASSQEQGITEAFF.

This chain links TRBV5-1 with TRBJ2-5, with TRBD1 matching 10 bases. CDR1 and CDR2 from the germline V gene are SGHRS and YFSETQ. The junction had 7 bases not matched to a gene; V was cut back by 0 bases and J by 5 bases. This CDR3 comprises 16 residues. CDR3 amino acids: CASSLVDRGPGETQYF. The CDR3 DNA is TGCGCCAGCAGCTTGGTAGACAGGGGGCCCGGGGAGACCCAGTACTTC.

V is TRBV6-6 and J is TRBJ1-4, with a weak D call TRBD1 (5 bases). Germline CDR1 MNHNY, CDR2 SVGAGI (reference sequence). This CDR3 has 14 residues. Trimming removed 2 bases from V and 3 bases from J, with 7 bases in between. The CDR3 here is CASSYTRANEKLFF. CDR3 nucleotide sequence: TGTGCCAGCAGTTACACCAGGGCTAATGAAAAACTGTTTTTT.

This rearrangement joins TRBV27 to TRBJ2-7; TRBD1 agrees at 9 bases. The V and J ends lost 8 bases and 0 bases, in that order; junction bases with no gene match: 2. This CDR3 region has 13 residues. Germline CDR1 and CDR2: MNHEY and SMNVEV (reference sequence). CDR3 nucleotides: TGTGCCAGCGGGACAGGGAGCTCCTACGAGCAGTACTTC. Translation gives CASGTGSSYEQYF.

The chain uses TRBV7-2 and TRBJ2-7; 11 bases match TRBD2. The trim removed 6 bases at V and 5 bases at J, leaving 15 bases unmatched. Germline V gives CDR1 SGHTA, CDR2 FQGNSA. The CDR3 length is 17 residues. As DNA, the CDR3 is TGTGCCAGCAGTATAAGCAGTAGCGGGAGGGTCGGCGACGAGCAGTACTTC. Translated, it gives CASSISSSGRVGDEQYF.

This clone was detected ten times or more. The chain is built from TRBV5-6 and TRBJ1-5; D not certain. The V end lost 5 bases, the J end lost 1 base, and 10 bases lay between the germline ends. From germline, CDR1 is SGHDT and CDR2 YYEEEE. This CDR3 contains 14 residues. The CDR3 here is CASSYGLSNQPQHF. The CDR3 DNA follows: TGTGCCAGCAGTTATGGACTCAGCAATCAGCCCCAGCATTTT.

The chain uses TRBV7-8 and TRBJ1-3; 7 bases match TRBD1. The CDR3 contains 16 residues. Germline CDR1 and CDR2: SGHVS and FQNEAQ. Losses at the gene ends were 7 bases for V and 1 base for J; bases not matched to a gene: 10. CDR3 loop: CASIPDPGGSGNTIYF. CDR3 nucleotides: TGTGCCAGCATCCCGGATCCAGGGGGTTCTGGAAACACCATATATTTT.

This chain uses TRBV7-9 with TRBJ2-7; 7 bases agree with TRBD1. The CDR3 extends over 13 amino acids. Germline assignment: CDR1 SEHNR and CDR2 FQNEAQ (reference sequence). Losses at the gene ends were 3 bases for V and 12 bases for J; bases not matched to a gene: 11. CDR3 in amino acids: CASSFLSGQELYF. CDR3 coding DNA: TGTGCCAGCAGCTTTCTCTCCGGACAGGAACTGTACTTC.

The genes are TRBV10-2 and TRBJ2-3; 9 bases are shared with TRBD2. V was pared by 2 bases and J by 0 bases, with 12 bases of the junction left unmatched. CDR1 and CDR2 (germline): WSHSY, SAAADI. The CDR3 spans 19 residues. The CDR3 DNA follows: TGCGCCAGCAGTGAGAGGGCTAGCGGGATTACCGATAGCACAGATACGCAGTATTTT. This codes for CASSERASGITDSTDTQYF.

The chain links TRBV5-1 to TRBJ1-1, with 7 bases fitting TRBD1. Losses at the gene ends were 0 bases for V and 4 bases for J; bases not matched to a gene: 9. This CDR3 comprises 16 residues. Germline loops: CDR1 SGHRS, CDR2 YFSETQ. The CDR3: CASSLVTGTISTEAFF. For the CDR3, the DNA is TGCGCCAGCAGCTTGGTGACAGGGACGATTAGCACTGAAGCTTTCTTT.

The V call is TRBV7-2, the J call TRBJ2-1, with a weak D call TRBD1 (6 bases). The CDR3 spans 13 residues. CDR1 and CDR2 from the germline V gene are SGHTA and FQGNSA. V was trimmed by 1 base and J by 5 bases, leaving 6 bases between them. In DNA form, the CDR3 reads TGTGCCAGCAGCTTAGACAGGGACAATGAGCAGTTCTTC. It specifies CASSLDRDNEQFF.

CDR3 amino acids: CASSQGAGGFNEQFF. In DNA, the CDR3 is TGTGCCAGCAGCCAGGGGGCGGGAGGGTTCAATGAGCAGTTCTTC. V gene TRBV7-9 combines with J gene TRBJ2-1; tentatively, D is TRBD2 (9 bases). The V and J ends lost 5 bases and 6 bases respectively, with 17 bases between them. From germline, CDR1 is SEHNR and CDR2 FQNEAQ (reference sequence). This CDR3 spans 15 amino acids.

This clone was detected only once. The chain employs TRBV7-3 and TRBJ2-7; TRBD2 matches at 8 bases. This CDR3 spans 16 amino acids. The V and J ends lost 4 bases and 6 bases, in that order; junction bases with no gene match: 14. The germline CDR1 and CDR2 sequences are SGHTA and FQGTGA. The CDR3 here is CASSSDSASGRTEQYF. The CDR3 DNA follows: TGTGCCAGCAGCTCCGACTCAGCCAGCGGGAGAACCGAGCAGTACTTC. Based on the CDR3 plus reference TRBV7-3 and TRBJ2-7, the full variable domain is GAGVSQTPSNKVTEKGKYVELRCDPISGHTALYWYRQSLGQGPEFLIYFQGTGAADDSGLPNDRFFAVRPEGSVSTLKIQRTERGDSAVYLCASSSDSASGRTEQYFGPGTRLTVT.

The chain links TRBV19 to TRBJ2-7; 9 bases agree with TRBD1. This CDR3 contains 17 residues. The V and J ends lost 3 bases and 2 bases, in that order; junction bases with no gene match: 11. Per germline, CDR1 LNHDA and CDR2 SQIVND (reference sequence). The CDR3 coding sequence is TGTGCCAGTAGTATTCGAGCGGGACAGGGTTTTCCCTACGAGCAGTACTTC. It encodes CASSIRAGQGFPYEQYF.

The chain combines TRBV7-9 with TRBJ2-5; 12 bases agree with TRBD2. The CDR3 has 18 residues. Germline trimming cut 1 base from V and 4 bases from J; bases unmatched to any gene: 10. Germline CDR1 is SEHNR and CDR2 is FQNEAQ (reference sequence). The chain's CDR3 is CASSLGTSGIRLGETQYF. For the CDR3, the DNA is TGTGCCAGCAGCTTAGGGACTAGCGGGATTAGATTGGGAGAGACCCAGTACTTC.

This clone was recorded a few times. Within the sample, other DNA sequences also encode this same CDR3. The chain employs TRBV5-4 and TRBJ2-7, with 7 bases fitting TRBD2. This CDR3 region has 14 residues. Germline V gene data show CDR1 as SGHNT and CDR2 as YYREEE (reference sequence). Trimming cost V 0 bases and J 0 bases; bases outside gene matches: 0. CDR3 residues: CASSLAGGSYEQYF. The CDR3 coding sequence is TGTGCCAGCAGCTTGGCGGGAGGCTCCTACGAGCAGTACTTC.